This entry lists 5 T cell receptor beta chains sequenced from one sample in a study of cytomegalovirus exposure and HLA in healthy donors. Researchers ran the PCR with 60 Vbeta and 13 Jbeta primers. The data were produced by immunoSEQ multiplex PCR, yet TCRdb's version contains in-frame clones alone and is incomplete. The sample carries 110,000 to 150,000 clones, less than 80% recorded once. The sample consisted of PBMCs. The receptors were sampled from a woman between 45 and 60 years old in good health and CMV-seropositive.

This rearrangement joins TRBV30 to TRBJ1-3, with TRBD1 matching 7 bases. The CDR3 runs 17 residues. Germline V CDR1 and CDR2: GTSNPN, SVGIG (reference sequence). V was pared by 5 bases and J by 8 bases, with 21 bases of the junction left unmatched. The CDR3 spells CAWRRQGGGVVGDTIYF. CDR3 DNA sequence: TGTGCCTGGCGAAGACAGGGTGGCGGGGTTGTTGGTGACACCATATATTTT.

The rearrangement uses TRBV19 and TRBJ1-2; 9 bases align to TRBD1. Losses at the gene ends were 5 bases for V and 6 bases for J; bases not matched to a gene: 10. This CDR3 region has 15 residues. The germline V gene encodes CDR1 LNHDA and CDR2 SQIVND (reference sequence). CDR3 coding DNA: TGTGCCAGTAGTGACTCGACCGGGACAGGGAATGGCTACACCTTC. It translates to CASSDSTGTGNGYTF.

The chain recombines TRBV4-3 with TRBJ2-1; 7 nucleotides agree with TRBD2. The CDR3 covers 17 residues. With 3 bases clipped from V and 0 bases from J, the junction kept 8 bases outside the gene matches. The germline V gene has CDR1 LGHNA and CDR2 YSLEER. CDR3 sequence: CASSQASGGGSYNEQFF. The DNA of the CDR3 is TGCGCCAGCAGCCAGGCGTCTGGCGGGGGCTCCTACAATGAGCAGTTCTTC.

The chain joins TRBV4-1 to TRBJ1-3; D perhaps matches TRBD1 (5 bases). CDR1 and CDR2 (germline): MGHRA, YSYEKL. The V and J ends lost 3 bases and 8 bases respectively, with 23 bases between them. This CDR3 region has 17 residues. The CDR3 reads CASSHGQTGRTLDTIYF. The DNA for the CDR3 is TGCGCCAGCAGCCATGGACAAACGGGCAGAACCCTGGACACCATATATTTT.

The chain carries TRBV6-5 and TRBJ1-5, with D possibly TRBD1 on 6 matching bases. This CDR3 has 15 residues. The V and J ends lost 7 bases and 6 bases respectively, with 19 bases between them. Germline V gene sequence: CDR1 MNHEY, CDR2 SVGAGI. The chain's CDR3 is CASNGQGSGSQPQHF. The CDR3 coding sequence is TGTGCCAGCAACGGCCAGGGGAGTGGGAGTCAGCCCCAGCATTTT.